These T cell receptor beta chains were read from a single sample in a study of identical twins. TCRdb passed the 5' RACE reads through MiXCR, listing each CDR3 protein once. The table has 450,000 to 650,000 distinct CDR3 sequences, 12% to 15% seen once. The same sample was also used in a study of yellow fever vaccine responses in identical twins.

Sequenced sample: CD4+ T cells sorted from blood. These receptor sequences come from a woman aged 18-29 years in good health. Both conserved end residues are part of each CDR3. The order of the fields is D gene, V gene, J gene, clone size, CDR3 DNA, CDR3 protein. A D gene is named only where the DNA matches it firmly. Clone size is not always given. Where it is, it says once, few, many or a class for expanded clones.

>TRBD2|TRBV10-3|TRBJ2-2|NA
TGTGCCATCACCCCGGGACTAGCGGGCGCGAACACCGGGGAGCTGTTTTTT
CAITPGLAGANTGELFF
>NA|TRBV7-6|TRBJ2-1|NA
TGTGCCAGCAGCTTACCTAGCTTGGGGGAGCAGTTCTTC
CASSLPSLGEQFF
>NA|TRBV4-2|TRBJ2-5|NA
TGTGCCAGCAGCCAAATACAAGCAGAGACCCAGTACTTC
CASSQIQAETQYF
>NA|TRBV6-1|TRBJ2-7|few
TGTGCCAGCAGTGTGATAGTTGGTACTACATCCTACGAGCAGTACTTC
CASSVIVGTTSYEQYF
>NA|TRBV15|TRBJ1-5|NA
TGTGACACCAGCGGAGGGGGTCCGCGCAATCAGCCCCAGCATTTT
CDTSGGGPRNQPQHF
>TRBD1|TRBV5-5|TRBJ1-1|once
TGTGCCAGCAGCGACAGGGACTGGGACACTGAAGCTTTCTTT
CASSDRDWDTEAFF
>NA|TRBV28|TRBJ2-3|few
TGTGCCAGCAGTTCCCGGTCAGATACGCAGTATTTT
CASSSRSDTQYF
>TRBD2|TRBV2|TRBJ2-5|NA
TGTGCCAGCATGGTTGCGGGAGTTGTCCAGTACTTC
CASMVAGVVQYF
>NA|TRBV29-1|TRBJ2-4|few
TGCAGCGTTGAGGGCCGAGGGGAGATCCAACCAGACAAAAACATTCAGTACTTC
CSVEGRGEIQPDKNIQYF
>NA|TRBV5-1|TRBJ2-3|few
TGCGCCAGCAGCGGGAGTTCTGATACGCAGTATTTT
CASSGSSDTQYF
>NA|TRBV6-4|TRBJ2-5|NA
TGTGCCAGCAGTGAGTCAGACGGAAAAGAGACCCAGTACTTC
CASSESDGKETQYF
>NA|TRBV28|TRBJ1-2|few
TGTGCCAGCAGAGGACGCTCCTTGCGCTACACCTTC
CASRGRSLRYTF
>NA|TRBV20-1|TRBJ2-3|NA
TGCAGTGCTAGAGCTCCGGGGAGGACAATGTATTTT
CSARAPGRTMYF
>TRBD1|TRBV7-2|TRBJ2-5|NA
TGTGCCAGCAGCCCCCCCCCAAGGGGGCTCACTAAGACCCAGTACTTC
CASSPPPRGLTKTQYF
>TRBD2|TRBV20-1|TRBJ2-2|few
TGCAGTGCTAGGAACCGGCTAGCGGGGGGCGCGAACACCGGGGAGCTGTTTTTT
CSARNRLAGGANTGELFF
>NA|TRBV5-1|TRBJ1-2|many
TGCGCCAGCAGCTCGACAGAAAACTATGGCTACACCTTC
CASSSTENYGYTF
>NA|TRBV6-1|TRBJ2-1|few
TGTGCCAGCAGTATAGGGTCATGGGATAAAAATGAGCAGTTCTTC
CASSIGSWDKNEQFF
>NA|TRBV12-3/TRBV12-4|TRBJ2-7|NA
TGTGCCAGCAGCCTCCAGATTATCGGCGAGCAGTACTTC
CASSLQIIGEQYF
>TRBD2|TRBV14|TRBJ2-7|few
TGTGCCAGCAGCCAAGATTGGGCTAGCGGATCCTACGAGCAGTACTTC
CASSQDWASGSYEQYF
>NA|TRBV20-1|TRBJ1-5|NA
TGCAGTGCTAGAACAGGGAGTATTGACAATCAGCCCCAGCATTTT
CSARTGSIDNQPQHF